The 30 T cell receptor beta chains given below trace back to one sample, sequenced in a study of shared clonotypes between healthy human individuals (dated by TCRdb to the early 2020s). The method was the immunoSEQ multiplex PCR assay. As stored in TCRdb, this immuneACCESS dataset retains in-frame rearrangements with V and J assigned. A fraction of the clones does not appear; measured against another copy, unresolved V genes explain less than half of the discrepancy, and the remainder lacks a known reason. The sample table shows about 490,000 clones, and over 70% are seen once. Together, the top ten hold roughly 13% of the sample. The sequenced material came from PBMCs. The receptors come from a woman between 40 and 50 years old in good health. Some clones in this sample may be carry-over from other donors' samples.

This clone was picked up many times. V and J are TRBV4-1 and TRBJ2-3, with TRBD2 matching over 8 bases. Trimming at V came to 4 bases and at J to 0 bases, leaving 3 bases not matched to a gene. Germline loops: CDR1 MGHRA, CDR2 YSYEKL. CDR3 length: 15 residues. In DNA form, the CDR3 reads TGCGCCAGCAGCCGCCCTAGCGGGAGCACAGATACGCAGTATTTT. Amino acids: CASSRPSGSTDTQYF.

The V gene is TRBV29-1, the J gene TRBJ1-2, with D maybe TRBD1 (5 bases). Germline assignment: CDR1 SQVTM and CDR2 ANQGSEA. This CDR3 contains 13 residues. The CDR3 loop is CSELRTINYGYTF. The CDR3 coding sequence is TGCAGTGAACTACGGACAATTAACTATGGCTACACCTTC.

This clone was observed a handful of times. The chain employs TRBV2 and TRBJ2-7; D is unresolved. CDR1 and CDR2 (germline): SNHLY, FYNNEI. The CDR3 has 16 residues. Trimming removed 3 bases at V and 0 bases at J, with 15 bases between. The CDR3 reads CASSDPHSSGSYEQYF. CDR3 bases: TGTGCCAGCAGTGATCCCCATTCAAGTGGCTCCTACGAGCAGTACTTC.

The chain has TRBV10-1 and TRBJ2-7; D uncertain. The germline V gene has CDR1 WNHNN and CDR2 SYGVQD (reference sequence). V gave up 0 bases and J gave up 0 bases, with 9 bases separating them. This CDR3 is built from 15 residues. DNA of the CDR3: TGCGCCAGCAGTGAGTCTCAAGGGTGCTCCTACGAGCAGTACTTC. Translated: CASSESQGCSYEQYF.

V is TRBV9 and J is TRBJ2-7; the D is unclear. CDR1 SGDLS and CDR2 YYNGEE come from the germline V gene. The CDR3 is made up of 14 amino acids. The ends were cut back, 4 bases at V and 2 bases at J, with 13 bases in the middle. CDR3 in DNA: TGTGCCAGCAGCCCACAGCAGTACCCCTACGAGCAGTACTTC. It translates to CASSPQQYPYEQYF.

The chain carries TRBV4-1 and TRBJ2-1; maybe TRBD2 (7 bases). CDR1 and CDR2 from the germline V gene are MGHRA and YSYEKL. This CDR3 comprises 17 residues. V lost 0 bases and J lost 5, with 17 bases in between. CDR3 loop: CASSQDPAGATNNEQFF. CDR3 nucleotide sequence: TGCGCCAGCAGCCAAGATCCGGCGGGGGCGACCAACAATGAGCAGTTCTTC.

This chain uses TRBV7-9 with TRBJ1-5; D ambiguous. Per germline, CDR1 SEHNR and CDR2 FQNEAQ (reference sequence). The CDR3 covers 14 residues. The V and J ends lost 1 base and 1 base respectively, with 5 bases between them. CDR3 nucleotide sequence: TGTGCCAGCAGCTTAGGAGACAGCAATCAGCCCCAGCATTTT. This codes for CASSLGDSNQPQHF.

As to this clone: A far more abundant clone sits one base away, making this likely a read error. J is TRBJ2-1 and V is TRBV7-9, with 12 bases matching TRBD2. V dropped 5 bases and J dropped 8; count of bases not matched to a gene: 7. The germline V gene has CDR1 SEHNR and CDR2 FQNEAQ (reference sequence). The CDR3 runs to 15 residues. CDR3 in amino acids: CASSQSSGRVDEQFF. The CDR3, as DNA: TGTGCCAGCAGCCAATCTAGCGGGAGGGTCGATGAGCAGTTCTTC.

This rearrangement joins TRBV6-6 to TRBJ1-2, with D hard to call. The germline V gene encodes CDR1 MNHNY and CDR2 SVGAGI (reference sequence). CDR3 length equals 15 residues. Trimming took off 0 bases at V and 4 bases at J, with 12 bases between the two ends. CDR3 in amino acids: CASSYSTGSPYGYTF. CDR3 sequence (DNA): TGTGCCAGCAGTTACTCGACCGGTTCCCCCTATGGCTACACCTTC.

This clone was seen at least ten times. The chain has TRBV29-1 and TRBJ1-2, with D hard to call. The V end lost 4 bases, the J end lost 8 bases, and 5 bases lay between the germline ends. Germline V gene data show CDR1 as SQVTM and CDR2 as ANQGSEA. The CDR3 spans 9 residues. The CDR3, as DNA: TGCAGCGTTGTAAAGGGCTACACCTTC. Translated, it gives CSVVKGYTF.

The V gene is TRBV19, the J gene TRBJ2-7, with D perhaps assigned TRBD1 or TRBD2 (5 bases each). The V end was cut by 3 bases, the J end by 0 bases, with 12 bases between. The CDR3 consists of 15 residues. Germline assignment: CDR1 LNHDA and CDR2 SQIVND (reference sequence). The CDR3 coding sequence is TGTGCCAGTAGTATGGGCAGGGACGCCTCCTACGAGCAGTACTTC. This gives the protein CASSMGRDASYEQYF.

This rearrangement joins TRBV30 to TRBJ1-1, with D possibly TRBD1 on 5 matching bases. The CDR3 loop spans 12 amino acids. Germline CDR1 is GTSNPN and CDR2 is SVGIG (reference sequence). The CDR3 sequence is CSWGRPNTEAFF. The CDR3 nucleotides are TGTTCTTGGGGCAGGCCAAACACTGAAGCTTTCTTT.

The chain combines TRBV28 with TRBJ2-1, with 12 nucleotides matching TRBD2. The V gene end was trimmed by 4 bases and the J gene end by 12 bases; junction bases not matched to a gene: 7. This CDR3 spans 14 amino acids. The germline gives CDR1 MDHEN, CDR2 SYDVKM. CDR3 amino acids: CASSSGGLAGLQFF. In DNA, the CDR3 is TGTGCCAGCAGTTCTGGGGGACTAGCGGGTCTGCAGTTCTTC.

This chain links TRBV30 with TRBJ2-5, with D possibly matching TRBD1 (5 bases). Trimming took 2 bases from V and 5 from J, leaving 12 bases between them. Germline-derived CDR1 and CDR2 are GTSNPN and SVGIG (reference sequence). The CDR3 is 13 amino acids. The CDR3 bases are TGTGCCTGGAGTAGGGGATTGAGGGAGACCCAGTACTTC. Its translation: CAWSRGLRETQYF.

The chain uses TRBV29-1 and TRBJ2-1, with unresolved D. CDR1 and CDR2 (germline): SQVTM, ANQGSEA. The ends were cut back, 3 bases at V and 3 bases at J, with 9 bases in the middle. The CDR3 extends over 13 amino acids. The CDR3 region is CSVDGYIYNEQFF. CDR3 nucleotide sequence: TGCAGCGTTGACGGGTACATCTACAATGAGCAGTTCTTC.

As regards this clone: A far larger clone differs by one base, so this is likely a read error. V usage is TRBV6-4 and J usage is TRBJ2-7; D might be TRBD2 (8 bases). Germline CDR1 and CDR2: MRHNA and SNTAGT. The CDR3 length is 15 residues. DNA for the CDR3: TGTGCCAGCATCGAACGGGGGGGACAGCGCTACGAGCAGTGCTTC. This codes for CASIERGGQRYEQCF.

This clone appeared once. The chain carries TRBV5-1 and TRBJ1-1; D not resolved. The CDR3 has 11 residues. Germline lookup yields CDR1 SGHRS and CDR2 YFSETQ. Trimming removed 4 bases at V and 2 bases at J, with 3 bases between. The CDR3 sequence is CASSDNTEAFF. The CDR3, as DNA: TGCGCCAGCAGCGACAACACTGAAGCTTTCTTT.

This clone has more than one count but fewer than ten. A junction boundary mismatches the germline segment, possibly from a read error. The identical CDR3 is also encoded by other nucleotide sequences in the sample. The CDR3: CASSKITGGNTGELFF. The CDR3 DNA is TGTGCCAGCAGCAAGATTACAGGGGGGAACACCGGGGAGCTATTTTTT. V and J are TRBV5-4 and TRBJ2-2; 8 positions match TRBD1. The CDR3 consists of 16 residues. Germline V lookup: CDR1 SGHNT, CDR2 YYREEE (reference sequence).

The chain employs TRBV4-1 and TRBJ2-5; 10 bases match TRBD2. V lost 3 bases, J lost 4 bases, and 5 bases stayed unmatched. CDR3 length equals 15 residues. The V gene's germline CDR1 is MGHRA and CDR2 YSYEKL. The DNA of the CDR3 is TGCGCCAGCAGCCATGTAGCGGGAGGAGCAGAGACCCAGTACTTC. Translating gives CASSHVAGGAETQYF.

The genes are TRBV15 and TRBJ1-2, with D unclear. V lost 0 bases and J 3 bases, leaving 8 bases between the germline ends. Germline V gene sequence: CDR1 LNHNV, CDR2 YYDKDF (reference sequence). CDR3 length equals 14 residues. The CDR3 nucleotides read TGTGCCACCAGCAGAGATTTGGCTGACTATGGCTACACCTTC. It specifies CATSRDLADYGYTF.

Ten or more counts support this clone. The sample holds other DNA sequences that translate to the same CDR3. V is TRBV28 and J is TRBJ2-7; D is perhaps TRBD1 (6 bases). This CDR3 has 13 amino acids. Germline loops: CDR1 MDHEN, CDR2 SYDVKM. V shed 4 bases and J shed 1 base, with 8 bases lying between them. CDR3 in amino acids: CASSYDRSYEQYF. The CDR3 DNA reads as TGTGCCAGCAGTTATGACAGGTCCTACGAGCAGTACTTC.

The rearrangement uses TRBV4-1 and TRBJ1-2, with TRBD1 identical over 7 bases. V lost 8 bases, J lost 1 base, and 7 bases stayed unmatched. Germline values: CDR1 MGHRA, CDR2 YSYEKL. This CDR3 is built from 14 residues. The CDR3 region is CASGGQNHNYGYTF. CDR3 DNA: TGCGCCAGCGGGGGACAGAATCATAACTATGGCTACACCTTC.

The chain couples TRBV25-1 to TRBJ1-1, with D perhaps matching TRBD1 (6 bases). Trimming took off 4 bases at V and 1 base at J, with 7 bases between the two ends. This CDR3 region has 13 residues. Per germline, CDR1 MGHDK and CDR2 SYGVNS. CDR3 nucleotides: TGTGCCAGCAGTGTACAGGGGAACACTGAAGCTTTCTTT. It codes for CASSVQGNTEAFF.

CDR3 DNA: TGTGCCAGCAGCTTAGGCTCGGTGCGGGAGTTTGGGCAGTTCTTC. It is translated as CASSLGSVREFGQFF. This sequence joins TRBV7-2 and TRBJ2-1, with 7 bases matching TRBD2. Trimming took 1 base from V and 12 from J; bases not matched to a gene: 12. Germline CDR1 reads SGHTA; CDR2 reads FQGNSA. The CDR3 length is 15 residues.

Only one count was recorded for this clone. A much larger clone is a single base away; this may be a read error. V usage is TRBV9 and J usage is TRBJ2-7, with 11 bases lining up with TRBD2. The trim removed 0 bases at V and 5 bases at J, leaving 7 bases unmatched. Germline V gene sequence: CDR1 SGDLS, CDR2 YYNGEE. The CDR3 is 16 residues long. CDR3 amino acids: CASSVGLAGGSDEQYF. The DNA of the CDR3 is TGTGCCAGCAGCGTAGGCCTAGCGGGAGGTAGCGACGAGCAGTACTTC. Drawing the rest from reference TRBV9 and TRBJ2-7, the complete variable domain is DSGVTQTPKHLITATGQRVTLRCSPRSGDLSVYWYQQSLDQGLQFLIQYYNGEERAKGNILERFSAQQFPDLHSELNLSSLELGDSALYFCASSVGLAGGSDEQYFGPGTRLTVT.

A word on this clone: A single base is all that separates this from a far larger clone, so a read error is likely. The chain recombines TRBV5-6 with TRBJ2-7; TRBD1 agrees at 10 bases. The germline V gene has CDR1 SGHDT and CDR2 YYEEEE. The CDR3 contains 18 residues. The CDR3 nucleotides are TGTGCCAGCAGCTCCCACCGGGACAGGGGTATCGTTACCTACAAGCAGTACTTC. Protein product: CASSSHRDRGIVTYKQYF.

Of note for this clone: This likely traces to a read error, being one base from a far larger clone. The chain has TRBV7-7 and TRBJ2-7, with a tentative D call TRBD1 (6 bases). The CDR3 has 15 residues. Trimming shortened V by 5 bases and J by 0 bases, and 14 bases separated the two germline ends. Looked up from germline, CDR1 is SSHAT and CDR2 is FNYEAQ (reference sequence). CDR3 residues: CASSQQGARSYEQYF. The CDR3 coding sequence is TGTGCCAGCAGCCAACAGGGAGCTCGCTCCTACGAGCAGTACTTC.

To note about this clone: It is likely a read error: a sequence one base away is far more abundant. This CDR3 is also generated by other DNA sequences in the sample. This chain joins TRBV28 and TRBJ2-3; TRBD2 aligns across 9 bases. The CDR3 covers 14 residues. CDR1 is MDHEN and CDR2 is SYDVKM in the germline V gene. The CDR3 nucleotides read TGTGCTAGCAGTCCGGGACTAGCATTTGATACGCAGTATTTT. Translated: CASSPGLAFDTQYF. Variable domain in full (rest from reference TRBV28 and TRBJ2-3): DVKVTQSSRYLVKRTGEKVFLECVQDMDHENMFWYRQDPGLGLRLIYFSYDVKMKEKGDIPEGYSVSREKKERFSLILESASTNQTSMYLCASSPGLAFDTQYFGPGTRLTVL.

This clone came up once. A single base is all that separates this from a far larger clone, so a read error is likely. The chain links TRBV2 to TRBJ1-1; D call uncertain. This CDR3 is 13 amino acids long. Germline V gene sequence: CDR1 SNHLY, CDR2 FYNNEI. Trimming removed 6 bases from V and 1 base from J, with 9 bases in between. This CDR3 is CASRGGSNTEAFF. DNA of the CDR3: TGTGCCAGCAGGGGAGGGTCGAACACTGAAGCTTTCTTT.

This chain connects TRBV7-9 to TRBJ2-2; D is perhaps TRBD1 or TRBD2 (5 bases each). The CDR3 has 12 amino acids. With 8 bases removed from V and 6 bases from J, the gap between germline ends came to 10 bases. The germline V gene encodes CDR1 SEHNR and CDR2 FQNEAQ (reference sequence). CDR3 residues: CASSVGAGELFF. CDR3 coding DNA: TGTGCCAGCTCAGTGGGGGCCGGGGAGCTGTTTTTT.